This entry lists 27 T cell receptor beta chains sequenced from one sample in a study of blood T cells in healthy people across ages. Combining a sample-barcoded 5' primer with a J-beta primer mix, a second PCR ran for roughly 6 to 12 cycles. TCRdb re-called the 5' RACE reads with MiXCR, one entry per CDR3 protein. The repertoire has hundreds of thousands of distinct CDR3 sequences, 29% of them found once; the top ten carry around a sixth. Material: blood. These receptors all come from a woman older than 75 in good health.

This chain links TRBV20-1 with TRBJ1-1, with D unresolved. V dropped 0 bases and J dropped 0 bases, with 5 bases sitting between them. The CDR3 runs 13 residues. CDR1 and CDR2 from the germline V gene are DFQATT and SNEGSKA (reference sequence). This CDR3 reads CSAREQLNTEAFF. The CDR3 nucleotides are TGCAGTGCTAGAGAGCAGTTGAACACTGAAGCTTTCTTT.

About this clonotype: A much larger clone is a single base away; this may be a read error. The V gene is TRBV10-2, the J gene TRBJ2-6; D ambiguous. The CDR3 loop spans 14 amino acids. CDR1 and CDR2 (germline): WSHSY, SAAADI. The CDR3 is CACSGVSGANVLTF. CDR3 sequence (DNA): TGCGCCTGCAGTGGAGTCTCTGGGGCCAACGTCCTGACTTTC.

CDR3 DNA: TGTGCCAGCAGCTCCTCACGGGGCGGAGGTTTCAATCAGCCCCAGCATTTT. Translated: CASSSSRGGGFNQPQHF. The chain employs TRBV7-9 and TRBJ1-5, with D maybe TRBD1 (5 bases). Trimming took 4 bases from V and 3 from J, leaving 19 bases between them. CDR3 length: 17 amino acids. Germline V lookup: CDR1 SEHNR, CDR2 FQNEAQ (reference sequence).

This clonotype was seen ten or more times. V is TRBV12-3 or TRBV12-4 and J is TRBJ2-4; D is unclear. CDR3 length equals 14 residues. Between the trimmed V and J ends, which lost 2 bases and 6 bases, there was a span of 11 bases. In nucleotides, the CDR3 is TGTGCCAGCAGTTTATGGAGTAAGGCAAACATTCAGTACTTC. Translated, it gives CASSLWSKANIQYF.

The sample holds many counts of this clonotype. The V gene is TRBV11-2, the J gene TRBJ2-7; TRBD2 agrees at 10 bases. Germline V gene data show CDR1 as SGHAT and CDR2 as FQNNGV. The CDR3 sequence is 19 residues long. J gave up 0 bases and V 4 bases, and 15 bases lay outside the gene matches. CDR3 protein: CASSSRGGSTSGHSYEQYF. CDR3 DNA: TGTGCCAGCAGCTCGCGGGGGGGATCGACTAGCGGGCACTCCTACGAGCAGTACTTC.

This clonotype was detected ten times or more. The chain carries TRBV6-5 and TRBJ2-3; 11 bases line up with TRBD2. V dropped 6 bases and J dropped 0; count of bases not matched to a gene: 5. The germline CDR1 and CDR2 sequences are MNHEY and SVGAGI. The CDR3 covers 16 residues. The CDR3 sequence: CASRQTSGASTDTQYF. The CDR3 DNA reads TGTGCCAGCAGGCAGACTAGCGGGGCTAGCACAGATACGCAGTATTTT.

This clonotype was seen only a few times. The chain is built from TRBV20-1 and TRBJ2-3, with 10 bases aligning to TRBD1. There are 16 residues in the CDR3. In germline, CDR1 is DFQATT, CDR2 SNEGSKA (reference sequence). V lost 5 bases to trimming and J lost 8 bases; unmatched junction nucleotides: 16. The CDR3 region is CSAEGRWDRGIGTQYF. The CDR3 nucleotides read TGCAGTGCTGAGGGGAGATGGGACAGGGGAATAGGTACGCAGTATTTT.

At least ten counts were recorded for this clonotype. The chain is built from TRBV20-1 and TRBJ2-3, with D possibly matching TRBD1 (5 bases). Germline CDR1 is DFQATT and CDR2 is SNEGSKA (reference sequence). CDR3 size: 12 residues. V lost 7 bases and J 0 bases, leaving 8 bases between the germline ends. CDR3 protein: CSVKGSTDTQYF. The CDR3 coding sequence is TGCAGTGTAAAGGGGAGCACAGATACGCAGTATTTT.

This clonotype was counted at least ten times. The chain uses TRBV5-1 and TRBJ2-7; D not resolved. Germline CDR1 reads SGHRS; CDR2 reads YFSETQ. Trimming shortened V by 5 bases and J by 1 base, and 16 bases separated the two germline ends. The CDR3 totals 15 residues. The CDR3 loop reads CASSPGASRSYEQYF. CDR3 nucleotides: TGCGCCAGCAGTCCGGGCGCCTCCAGGTCCTACGAGCAGTACTTC.

This clonotype showed up many times. V usage is TRBV3-1 and J usage is TRBJ2-7; D call uncertain. The CDR3 loop spans 13 amino acids. Per the germline V gene, CDR1 is LGHDT and CDR2 is YNNKEL (reference sequence). The V end was cut by 1 base, the J end by 6 bases, with 10 bases between. In DNA form, the CDR3 reads TGTGCCAGCAGCCAAGGAGCAGGTCTCGAGCAGTACTTC. As protein: CASSQGAGLEQYF.

Remarks on this clonotype: At one of its ends the junction is not consistent with the germline gene, which may arise from a read error. CDR3 region: CASSLGRAGLDMETQYF. In nucleotides, the CDR3 is TGCGCCAGCAGTTTAGGTCGAGCGGGCCTAGATATGGAGACCCAGTACTTC. This rearrangement joins TRBV12-3 or TRBV12-4 to TRBJ2-5; possibly TRBD2 for D (6 bases). The CDR3 runs 17 residues.

As to this clonotype: A clone one base away is much larger, so this may be a read error. V gene TRBV7-9 combines with J gene TRBJ2-1; maybe TRBD1 (6 bases). Germline CDR1 reads SEHNR; CDR2 reads FQNEAQ (reference sequence). This CDR3 is built from 16 residues. The CDR3 DNA reads as TGTGCCAGCAGCTCCGGACAGAGGTCCTCTCACAATGGGCAGTTCTTC. Its translation is CASSSGQRSSHNGQFF.

Many counts were recorded for this clonotype. J is TRBJ2-5 and V is TRBV27, with 7 nucleotides matching TRBD1. Trimming removed 5 bases from V and 9 bases from J; junction bases left unmatched: 12. This CDR3 region has 14 residues. Germline lookup yields CDR1 MNHEY and CDR2 SMNVEV (reference sequence). The CDR3 protein is CASSRSGGSGAQYF. The DNA of the CDR3 is TGTGCCAGCAGTCGGTCAGGGGGTTCCGGGGCCCAGTACTTC.

There are many counts of this clonotype. The chain combines TRBV20-1 with TRBJ2-1, with D unclear. V lost 5 bases and J lost 0, with 11 bases in between. Germline V lookup: CDR1 DFQATT, CDR2 SNEGSKA (reference sequence). The CDR3 has 14 amino acids. This CDR3 is CSASPPSSYNEQFF. The CDR3 region has the DNA TGCAGTGCTTCCCCGCCAAGCTCCTACAATGAGCAGTTCTTC.

In this sample, this clonotype turned up many times. The genes are TRBV6-6 and TRBJ2-1, with TRBD1 matching over 9 bases. V shed 0 bases and J 9 bases; nucleotides not matched to a gene: 3. Germline V CDR1 and CDR2: MNHNY, SVGAGI (reference sequence). The length of the CDR3 is 14 residues. This chain's CDR3 is CASSYSTGGGEQFF. The CDR3 nucleotides are TGTGCCAGCAGTTACTCCACAGGGGGCGGTGAGCAGTTCTTC.

This clonotype was counted at least ten times. The chain links TRBV7-9 to TRBJ2-6; TRBD1 matches at 8 bases. CDR1 SEHNR and CDR2 FQNEAQ come from the germline V gene (reference sequence). The CDR3 loop spans 16 amino acids. Trimming cost V 2 bases and J 3 bases; bases outside gene matches: 3. Here the CDR3 DNA reads TGTGCCAGCAGCTTACCAGGGGGCCGTGGGGCCAACGTCCTGACTTTC. It codes for CASSLPGGRGANVLTF.

V gene TRBV20-1 combines with J gene TRBJ1-2, with TRBD1 identical over 7 bases. The V gene end was trimmed by 0 bases and the J gene end by 8 bases; junction bases not matched to a gene: 12. Per the germline V gene, CDR1 is DFQATT and CDR2 is SNEGSKA (reference sequence). The CDR3 length is 15 residues. The CDR3 here is CSARDRRGHESGYTF. The CDR3 region has the DNA TGCAGTGCTAGAGATCGTAGGGGGCATGAGAGCGGCTACACCTTC.

This chain connects TRBV7-9 to TRBJ2-1; tentatively, D is TRBD1 or TRBD2 (5 bases each). Germline lookup yields CDR1 SEHNR and CDR2 FQNEAQ (reference sequence). This CDR3 is 15 amino acids long. V was trimmed by 6 bases and J by 5 bases, leaving 17 bases between them. The CDR3 reads CASRRPGPTDNEQFF. CDR3 sequence (DNA): TGTGCCAGCAGGAGACCGGGACCCACCGACAATGAGCAGTTCTTC.

This clonotype has ten or more counts. The rearrangement links TRBV12-3 or TRBV12-4 to TRBJ2-1, with D perhaps TRBD1 (8 bases). This CDR3 is built from 14 residues. The V end lost 6 bases, the J end lost 11 bases, and 20 bases lay between the germline ends. This CDR3 is CASRRTGLAEKQFF. In DNA form, the CDR3 reads TGTGCCAGCAGGCGGACAGGGCTAGCGGAAAAGCAGTTCTTC.

Concerning this clonotype itself: A read error may be the cause here, since a much bigger clone is one base away. The chain carries TRBV5-6 and TRBJ2-1; D is perhaps TRBD1 or TRBD2 (5 bases each). V was pared by 2 bases and J by 10 bases, with 16 bases between. This CDR3 comprises 14 residues. Germline V gives CDR1 SGHDT, CDR2 YYEEEE. CDR3 amino acids: CASSFRRGSYEQFF. In nucleotides, the CDR3 is TGTGCCAGCAGCTTCCGACGGGGCTCCTACGAGCAGTTCTTC.

The table lists this clonotype with many counts. This chain joins TRBV27 and TRBJ2-7; no firm D call. Trimming took 2 bases from V and 2 from J, leaving 13 bases between them. CDR3 length equals 15 residues. Germline V CDR1 and CDR2: MNHEY, SMNVEV (reference sequence). The CDR3 loop reads CASSLKWGSTYEQYF. CDR3 DNA sequence: TGTGCCAGCAGTTTAAAGTGGGGATCCACCTACGAGCAGTACTTC.

This clonotype was seen a handful of times. A much larger clone differs by one base, so this may be a read error. The chain employs TRBV20-1 and TRBJ2-7, with 9 bases matching TRBD2. Germline V gives CDR1 DFQATT, CDR2 SNEGSKA (reference sequence). CDR3 length: 14 amino acids. J gave up 7 bases and V 3 bases, and 10 bases lay outside the gene matches. CDR3 sequence: CSASGGGATNEQYF. As DNA, the CDR3 is TGCAGTGCTAGTGGCGGGGGGGCGACCAATGAGCAGTACTTC.

Only a few counts were recorded for this clonotype. This sequence joins TRBV6-2 or TRBV6-3 and TRBJ1-6; 8 bases fit TRBD1. This CDR3 has 16 residues. Germline CDR1 MNHEY, CDR2 SVGEGT. After removal of 6 bases from V and 3 bases from J, the junction contained 7 bases not matched to a gene. The CDR3 region is CASSFQGADYNSPLHF. DNA for the CDR3: TGTGCCAGCAGCTTCCAGGGGGCCGACTATAATTCACCCCTCCACTTT.

The chain combines TRBV2 with TRBJ2-1; TRBD2 matches 12 bases. With V trimmed by 6 bases and J by 6 bases, 3 bases remained unmatched. The V gene's germline CDR1 is SNHLY and CDR2 FYNNEI. The CDR3 runs 14 residues. CDR3 in amino acids: CASSQLAGGNEQFF. CDR3 DNA: TGTGCCAGCAGCCAACTAGCGGGGGGCAATGAGCAGTTCTTC. Using reference TRBV2 and TRBJ2-1 for the parts outside the CDR3, the full variable domain is EPEVTQTPSHQVTQMGQEVILRCVPISNHLYFYWYRQILGQKVEFLVSFYNNEISEKSEIFDDQFSVERPDGSNFTLKIRSTKLEDSAMYFCASSQLAGGNEQFFGPGTRLTVL.

This sequence joins TRBV27 and TRBJ1-4; no clear D. Germline-derived CDR1 and CDR2 are MNHEY and SMNVEV (reference sequence). Trimming stripped 5 bases from V and 7 bases from J, with 14 bases between. This CDR3 spans 14 amino acids. The CDR3 loop is CASSRPKEGEKLFF. The DNA for the CDR3 is TGTGCCAGCAGTCGTCCGAAGGAGGGTGAAAAACTGTTTTTT.

Comment on this clonotype: A much larger clone sits a single nucleotide away, making a read error possible. The chain employs TRBV18 and TRBJ2-3; tentatively, D is TRBD1 (6 bases). The CDR3 extends over 15 amino acids. The germline V and J ends were trimmed by 3 bases and 2 bases, with 12 bases remaining between them. Germline V CDR1 and CDR2: KGHSH, LQKENI. The chain's CDR3 is CASSPLGTFTDTQYF. Here the CDR3 DNA reads TGTGCCAGCTCACCCCTTGGGACATTCACAGATACGCAGTATTTT.

To note about this clonotype: A much bigger clone sits one base away, suggesting this may be a read error. V and J are TRBV24-1 and TRBJ2-1, with D perhaps TRBD2 (5 bases). The V gene lost 4 bases and the J gene lost 13 bases, with 13 bases spanning the gap. Germline V gene data show CDR1 as KGHDR and CDR2 as SFDVKD. This CDR3 comprises 12 residues. CDR3 nucleotides: TGTGCCACCAGTGACTCCGGGGAGACCCAGTTCTTC. The encoded protein is CATSDSGETQFF.